These 29 T cell receptor beta chains share one sample of origin, sequenced in a study of CD8 T cells in ankylosing spondylitis. TCRdb independently ran MiXCR on the 5' RACE reads; one entry per CDR3 protein. The repertoire holds approximately 180,000 distinct CDR3 sequences, roughly 18% seen once, with 4.3% in the top ten. The sequenced sample consisted of blood, either unsorted or a sorted T cell fraction (not recorded which). These receptors all come from a male donor under 30 with ankylosing spondylitis or in good health (not recorded which).

The genes are TRBV6-1 and TRBJ2-7; D uncertain. Trimming removed 3 bases from V and 5 bases from J, with 8 bases in between. The length of the CDR3 is 12 residues. Germline-derived CDR1 and CDR2 are MNHNS and SASEGT. The CDR3 bases are TGTGCCAGCAGTGACAATGGGCACGAGCAGTACTTC. It translates to CASSDNGHEQYF.

This clonotype has a count of ten or more. The rearrangement uses TRBV7-9 and TRBJ2-7; 11 bases map to TRBD1. The germline V gene encodes CDR1 SEHNR and CDR2 FQNEAQ (reference sequence). The CDR3 loop spans 14 amino acids. Unmatched junction bases numbered 2, after V lost 2 bases and J lost 5 bases. The CDR3: CASSLWTGGDEQYF. CDR3 DNA: TGTGCCAGCAGCTTATGGACAGGGGGCGACGAGCAGTACTTC.

This clonotype was picked up many times. V is TRBV7-2 and J is TRBJ1-5, with D uncertain. V shed 5 bases and J shed 4 bases, with 15 bases lying between them. Germline-derived CDR1 and CDR2 are SGHTA and FQGNSA. The CDR3 has 15 amino acids. CDR3 sequence reads: CASSQRATVNQPQHF. The CDR3 DNA sequence: TGTGCCAGCAGCCAGAGGGCGACGGTAAATCAGCCCCAGCATTTT. Complete variable domain (other parts from reference TRBV7-2 and TRBJ1-5): GAGVSQSPSNKVTEKGKDVELRCDPISGHTALYWYRQSLGQGLEFLIYFQGNSAPDKSGLPSDRFSAERTGGSVSTLTIQRTQQEDSAVYLCASSQRATVNQPQHFGDGTRLSIL.

The table lists this clonotype with many counts. The chain employs TRBV4-2 and TRBJ2-2; 11 bases line up with TRBD2. The CDR3 runs 18 residues. Germline CDR1 and CDR2: LGHNA and YNFKEQ. J gave up 6 bases and V 5 bases, and 14 bases lay outside the gene matches. Written as DNA, the CDR3 is TGTGCCAGCAGCGCCCCCCCTACTAGCGGGAGAATGTCCGGGGAGCTGTTTTTT. It yields the protein CASSAPPTSGRMSGELFF.

This clonotype appeared many times. This sequence joins TRBV12-3 or TRBV12-4 and TRBJ2-3; unclear D gene. The V gene lost 6 bases and the J gene lost 5 bases, with 18 bases spanning the gap. This CDR3 spans 15 amino acids. CDR3: CASSALGSPQDTQYF. The CDR3, as DNA: TGTGCCAGCAGCGCCTTGGGCAGTCCCCAAGATACGCAGTATTTT.

The table lists this clonotype with many counts. V usage is TRBV12-3 or TRBV12-4 and J usage is TRBJ2-5; TRBD1 aligns across 9 bases. The CDR3 length is 15 residues. V lost 5 bases, J lost 4 bases, and 8 bases stayed unmatched. The CDR3 loop is CASSPRQGGAETQYF. The CDR3 nucleotides are TGTGCCAGCAGTCCTCGACAGGGGGGGGCAGAGACCCAGTACTTC.

This clonotype was observed at least ten times. The chain couples TRBV6-6 to TRBJ2-1; D call uncertain. CDR1 and CDR2 (germline): MNHNY, SVGAGI (reference sequence). This CDR3 is built from 12 residues. Trimming removed 5 bases from V and 9 bases from J, with 11 bases in between. The DNA of the CDR3 is TGTGCCAGCAGTCTCTTAGCCATTGAGCAGTTCTTC. Protein product: CASSLLAIEQFF.

This clonotype was observed at least ten times. The gene calls are TRBV20-1 and TRBJ2-1; D may be TRBD2 (6 bases). Per germline, CDR1 DFQATT and CDR2 SNEGSKA (reference sequence). The V end was cut by 4 bases, the J end by 0 bases, with 16 bases between. CDR3 length: 16 amino acids. The CDR3 region is CSATLPDSGSYNEQFF. The DNA of the CDR3 is TGCAGTGCTACCCTTCCTGATAGCGGCTCCTACAATGAGCAGTTCTTC.

By sample share, this clonotype is large. V usage is TRBV29-1 and J usage is TRBJ2-1; possibly TRBD2 for D (5 bases). This CDR3 comprises 13 residues. Germline CDR1 and CDR2: SQVTM and ANQGSEA. CDR3 sequence (DNA): TGCAGGGTCACGGGGAATTCCTACAATGAGCAGTTCTTC. Protein product: CRVTGNSYNEQFF.

This clonotype was detected ten times or more. The chain employs TRBV15 and TRBJ1-6, with D perhaps TRBD1 (6 bases). This CDR3 contains 16 residues. The germline V gene has CDR1 LNHNV and CDR2 YYDKDF (reference sequence). The V and J ends lost 1 base and 7 bases respectively, with 14 bases between them. CDR3 coding DNA: TGTGCCACCAGCAGAGTGGTGGGCAGGGGAAATTCACCCCTCCACTTT. This encodes CATSRVVGRGNSPLHF.

The V call is TRBV5-4, the J call TRBJ2-1, with TRBD1 as a possible D gene (6 bases). The CDR3 loop spans 14 amino acids. CDR1 is SGHNT and CDR2 is YYREEE in the germline V gene (reference sequence). CDR3 in DNA: TGTGCTAGCCGGGTGGGGCCGGACAGCAATGAGCAGTTCTTC. Protein: CASRVGPDSNEQFF.

The chain has TRBV27 and TRBJ2-5, with D perhaps matching TRBD2 (6 bases). Germline V gives CDR1 MNHEY, CDR2 SMNVEV (reference sequence). Deletions cut 6 bases from V and 3 bases from J, with 14 bases between. The CDR3 spans 14 residues. The CDR3 reads CASSSEGAKETQYF. The CDR3 nucleotides read TGTGCCAGCAGCTCGGAGGGTGCGAAAGAGACCCAGTACTTC.

The chain has TRBV4-2 and TRBJ2-2, with 7 bases identical to TRBD2. The V gene's germline CDR1 is LGHNA and CDR2 YNFKEQ. V dropped 0 bases and J dropped 3; count of bases not matched to a gene: 7. The CDR3 extends over 17 amino acids. CDR3 residues: CASSQDGSGTYTGELFF. For the CDR3, the DNA is TGTGCCAGCAGCCAAGATGGGAGCGGGACCTACACCGGGGAGCTGTTTTTT.

This clonotype was counted at least ten times. V is TRBV5-4 and J is TRBJ2-7; the D gene is possibly TRBD1 (6 bases). Germline loops: CDR1 SGHNT, CDR2 YYREEE (reference sequence). CDR3 length: 13 residues. In DNA, the CDR3 is TGTGCCAGCAGCGCACCTACAGGGTCCCCAGTGCACGTC. It specifies CASSAPTGSPVHV.

The chain is built from TRBV5-1 and TRBJ1-2; no definite D call. From germline, CDR1 is SGHRS and CDR2 YFSETQ. There are 13 residues in the CDR3. The V gene lost 2 bases and the J gene lost 5 bases, with 10 bases spanning the gap. CDR3 loop: CASSLLAEYGYTF. For the CDR3, the DNA is TGCGCCAGCAGCTTATTAGCGGAATATGGCTACACCTTC.

The table lists this clonotype with many counts. V and J are TRBV24-1 and TRBJ2-1; 8 bases agree with TRBD1. The V and J ends lost 4 bases and 7 bases, in that order; junction bases with no gene match: 11. This CDR3 has 16 amino acids. Germline V gene sequence: CDR1 KGHDR, CDR2 SFDVKD. CDR3 DNA: TGTGCCACCAGTGACCTCATCGGACAGGGTGGGAATGAGCAGTTCTTC. Its protein is CATSDLIGQGGNEQFF.

This clonotype was counted many times. The V gene is TRBV3-1, the J gene TRBJ1-2; a weak D match, TRBD1 (5 bases). V gave up 0 bases and J gave up 9 bases, with 14 bases separating them. Germline V gives CDR1 LGHDT, CDR2 YNNKEL (reference sequence). The CDR3 extends over 14 amino acids. CDR3 protein: CASSQDRGGRSYTF. CDR3 sequence (DNA): TGTGCCAGCAGCCAAGATCGTGGGGGAAGGAGCTACACCTTC. The whole variable domain, remainder taken from reference TRBV3-1 and TRBJ1-2, is DTAVSQTPKYLVTQMGNDKSIKCEQNLGHDTMYWYKQDSKKFLKIMFSYNNKELIINETVPNRFSPKSPDKAHLNLHINSLELGDSAVYFCASSQDRGGRSYTFGSGTRLTVV.

This clonotype was seen at least ten times. The chain carries TRBV4-3 and TRBJ2-2; possibly TRBD1 for D (6 bases). Per the germline V gene, CDR1 is LGHNA and CDR2 is YSLEER. Trimming stripped 0 bases from V and 0 bases from J, with 8 bases between. The CDR3 totals 16 residues. CDR3 nucleotide sequence: TGCGCCAGCAGCCAAGATAGGGGGACGAACACCGGGGAGCTGTTTTTT. This codes for CASSQDRGTNTGELFF.

The sample holds many counts of this clonotype. The chain combines TRBV24-1 with TRBJ2-2, with D unclear. V gave up 10 bases and J gave up 1 base, with 6 bases separating them. Germline V gene sequence: CDR1 KGHDR, CDR2 SFDVKD. The CDR3 has 12 amino acids. The CDR3 DNA follows: TGTGCCACAGCAGAGAACACCGGGGAGCTGTTTTTT. Protein: CATAENTGELFF.

There are many counts of this clonotype. V usage is TRBV29-1 and J usage is TRBJ2-3; TRBD2 aligns across 7 bases. Germline trimming cut 4 bases from V and 2 bases from J; bases unmatched to any gene: 9. Germline assignment: CDR1 SQVTM and CDR2 ANQGSEA. The CDR3 loop spans 15 amino acids. The CDR3 spells CSVVIPSGATDTQYF. The CDR3 bases are TGCAGCGTTGTGATCCCCAGCGGGGCCACAGATACGCAGTATTTT.

This clonotype was counted many times. The chain uses TRBV12-3 or TRBV12-4 and TRBJ2-7; TRBD2 aligns across 14 bases. V shed 7 bases, J shed 2 bases, and the junction held 7 bases outside the gene matches. The CDR3 has 16 amino acids. CDR3 region: CASMGLAGELPYEQYF. The CDR3 bases are TGTGCCAGCATGGGACTAGCGGGAGAATTGCCCTACGAGCAGTACTTC.

This clonotype was counted many times. This chain connects TRBV4-1 to TRBJ2-5, with D tentatively TRBD1 (5 bases). Trimming took off 5 bases at V and 2 bases at J, with 9 bases between the two ends. This CDR3 is 13 amino acids long. The germline gives CDR1 MGHRA, CDR2 YSYEKL. The CDR3 bases are TGCGCCAGCAGCTCAGGGTTACAAGAGACCCAGTACTTC. This sequence encodes CASSSGLQETQYF.

The V call is TRBV4-2, the J call TRBJ2-7; no firm D call. V shed 3 bases and J shed 0 bases, with 12 bases lying between them. This CDR3 contains 15 residues. Germline V lookup: CDR1 LGHNA, CDR2 YNFKEQ. CDR3 DNA: TGTGCCAGCAGCCACGGAGCGCAAAGCTCCTACGAGCAGTACTTC. Translated, it gives CASSHGAQSSYEQYF.

This clonotype has a count of ten or more. The gene calls are TRBV6-5 and TRBJ2-2, with 9 bases that match TRBD2. The CDR3 is made up of 18 amino acids. V dropped 0 bases and J dropped 8; count of bases not matched to a gene: 13. The V gene's germline CDR1 is MNHEY and CDR2 SVGAGI. CDR3 sequence (DNA): TGTGCCAGCAGTTACTCGAGTAGGGCGGGAGGGGGTTCAGGGGAGCTGTTTTTT. This gives the protein CASSYSSRAGGGSGELFF.

This chain uses TRBV2 with TRBJ2-7, with D perhaps TRBD1 (5 bases). This CDR3 has 13 residues. CDR1 and CDR2 from the germline V gene are SNHLY and FYNNEI. V lost 7 bases and J 0 bases, leaving 10 bases between the germline ends. The CDR3 sequence: CASIPTDSYEQYV. The CDR3 DNA reads TGTGCCAGCATCCCGACAGACTCCTACGAGCAGTACGTC.

V is TRBV20-1 and J is TRBJ2-2; D ambiguous. This CDR3 comprises 12 residues. CDR1 is DFQATT and CDR2 is SNEGSKA in the germline V gene (reference sequence). Trimming shortened V by 0 bases and J by 6 bases, and 5 bases separated the two germline ends. The CDR3 nucleotides read TGCAGTGCTAGAGATTGGTCCGGGGAGCTGTTTTTT. Translating it yields CSARDWSGELFF.

This clonotype was counted at least ten times. The chain joins TRBV29-1 to TRBJ1-1, with D unresolved. Germline V gene data show CDR1 as SQVTM and CDR2 as ANQGSEA. The length of the CDR3 is 15 residues. V was trimmed by 6 bases and J by 0 bases, leaving 17 bases between them. The CDR3 sequence: CSVVYRIAMNTEAFF. Here the CDR3 DNA reads TGCAGCGTGGTTTATAGGATAGCCATGAACACTGAAGCTTTCTTT.

This clonotype has at least ten counts. The chain has TRBV4-1 and TRBJ2-3; no clear D. V gave up 4 bases and J gave up 3 bases, with 11 bases separating them. The CDR3 is made up of 14 amino acids. The germline V gene has CDR1 MGHRA and CDR2 YSYEKL. CDR3 protein: CASSRSETTDTQYF. CDR3 bases: TGCGCCAGCAGCCGGAGCGAGACTACAGATACGCAGTATTTT.

This clonotype came up many times. The chain has TRBV6-4 and TRBJ2-1; 12 positions match TRBD2. The J segment lost 6 bases and the V segment lost 3 bases, leaving 3 bases of the junction unmatched. The CDR3 has 15 amino acids. The germline V gene has CDR1 MRHNA and CDR2 SNTAGT. CDR3 in DNA: TGTGCCAGCAGTGAGGCTAGCGGGAGGGTCAATGAGCAGTTCTTC. Amino acid sequence: CASSEASGRVNEQFF.